The sequence of this T cell receptor beta chain was determined in a study of vaccination and CD4 T cells after COVID-19. Treatment reported: approximately 11-day PBMC culture with coronavirus spike peptide pools or control peptides (ViraFEST assay). General study points: The great majority, 304 of 307 vaccine-specific clones, proved spike mono-reactive in convalescent patients.

The germline V gene has CDR1 DFQATT and CDR2 SNEGSKA (reference sequence). The junction had 4 bases not matched to a gene; V was cut back by 4 bases and J by 0 bases. The length of the CDR3 is 14 residues. This clonotype is deemed medium-sized. The target antigen is unknown. With the Oncomine TCR Beta short-read assay, DNA from cultured CD4+ T cells was sequenced. Genomic DNA extraction was carried out from cultured CD4+ T cells. One entry per CDR3 protein, called by TCRdb with MiXCR from the PCR reads. The sample has under 4,000 distinct CDR3 sequences; about 30% are singletons. The material sequenced was CD4+ T cells from blood, cultured in vitro. The chain links TRBV20-1 to TRBJ2-3, with 7 bases matching TRBD2. The sequence was collected from a human donor who had recovered from COVID-19. The CDR3 loop is CSATKAGSTDTQYF. The CDR3 nucleotides are TGCAGTGCTACAAAAGCGGGGAGCACAGATACGCAGTATTTT.